This TCR beta chain is drawn from a study of blood T cell repertoires in COVID-19. How the authors handled the data: Reference gene primer amplification yielded estimated nucleated cell counts. The data were produced by immunoSEQ multiplex PCR, yet TCRdb's version contains in-frame clones alone and is incomplete. V, J and clone size reflect that table, while D and trimming were determined from the DNA. This table holds about 160,000 clones, more than 65% found once. V gave up 8 bases and J gave up 6 bases; unmatched junction bases: 2. Germline V lookup: CDR1 LNHDA, CDR2 SQIVND (reference sequence). This CDR3 spans 11 amino acids.

The TCR was taken from an elderly woman with acute or convalescent COVID-19. Sequencing input: peripheral blood. The V gene is TRBV19, the J gene TRBJ1-2, with TRBD1 matching over 8 bases. The chain's CDR3 is CASRQGHGYTF. CDR3 in DNA: TGTGCCAGTCGACAGGGGCATGGCTACACCTTC. Using reference TRBV19 and TRBJ1-2 for the parts outside the CDR3, the full variable domain is DGGITQSPKYLFRKEGQNVTLSCEQNLNHDAMYWYRQDPGQGLRLIYYSQIVNDFQKGDIAEGYSVSREKKESFPLTVTSAQKNPTAFYLCASRQGHGYTFGSGTRLTVV.